Below are 22 T cell receptor beta chains sequenced from a single sample in a study of cytomegalovirus exposure and HLA in healthy donors. PCR was performed using 60 Vbeta and 13 Jbeta primers. The assay was immunoSEQ multiplex PCR, and TCRdb's table has in-frame clones only and misses some. This sample's table reports approximately 77,000 clones. The material sequenced was PBMCs. These receptor sequences come from a man aged 25 to 40 in good health and CMV-seronegative.

V and J are TRBV2 and TRBJ1-2; 8 bases are shared with TRBD1. Trimming took 6 bases from V and 4 from J; bases not matched to a gene: 13. The CDR3 is 16 residues long. Germline values: CDR1 SNHLY, CDR2 FYNNEI. The CDR3 DNA sequence: TGTGCCAGCAGCCCTAGAGGGACAGGCCCCCTCTATGGCTACACCTTC. It codes for CASSPRGTGPLYGYTF. Together with reference TRBV2 and TRBJ1-2, the CDR3 gives the full variable domain: EPEVTQTPSHQVTQMGQEVILRCVPISNHLYFYWYRQILGQKVEFLVSFYNNEISEKSEIFDDQFSVERPDGSNFTLKIRSTKLEDSAMYFCASSPRGTGPLYGYTFGSGTRLTVV.

The chain joins TRBV5-1 to TRBJ2-3; 11 nucleotides line up with TRBD1. The CDR3 is made up of 15 amino acids. Germline V gives CDR1 SGHRS, CDR2 YFSETQ. Germline trimming cut 2 bases from V and 5 bases from J; bases unmatched to any gene: 4. CDR3 residues: CASSLGQGAGDTQYF. The CDR3 nucleotides read TGCGCCAGCAGCTTAGGACAGGGGGCCGGAGATACGCAGTATTTT.

The chain employs TRBV19 and TRBJ1-5; no clear D. This CDR3 has 15 amino acids. The V gene's germline CDR1 is LNHDA and CDR2 SQIVND (reference sequence). Trimming took off 5 bases at V and 5 bases at J, with 16 bases between the two ends. The CDR3 nucleotides read TGTGCCAGTAGTTCAAGTCCTACCGCTTATCAGCCCCAGCATTTT. Translated, it gives CASSSSPTAYQPQHF.

The rearrangement uses TRBV10-2 and TRBJ1-2; no reliable D call. Germline assignment: CDR1 WSHSY and CDR2 SAAADI. The CDR3 is 13 residues long. V shed 3 bases and J shed 4 bases, with 9 bases lying between them. This CDR3 is CASSDAGTYGYTF. Here the CDR3 DNA reads TGCGCCAGCAGTGATGCAGGCACCTATGGCTACACCTTC.

This sequence joins TRBV20-1 and TRBJ1-2, with 7 bases that match TRBD1. CDR3 length: 11 amino acids. The germline CDR1 and CDR2 sequences are DFQATT and SNEGSKA (reference sequence). The CDR3 region has the DNA TGCAGCGGGACAGTCGACTATGGCTACACCTTC. It yields the protein CSGTVDYGYTF.

The chain uses TRBV9 and TRBJ2-7; 8 nucleotides agree with TRBD2. Per germline, CDR1 SGDLS and CDR2 YYNGEE. J gave up 3 bases and V 5 bases, and 10 bases lay outside the gene matches. CDR3 length: 15 residues. CDR3 sequence reads: CASSPGGDTVYEQYF. CDR3 sequence (DNA): TGTGCCAGCAGTCCCGGGGGGGACACCGTCTACGAGCAGTACTTC.

The chain recombines TRBV15 with TRBJ2-7; 11 bases are a match to TRBD1. This CDR3 is 15 amino acids long. The junction had 2 bases not matched to a gene; V was cut back by 4 bases and J by 0 bases. Per germline, CDR1 LNHNV and CDR2 YYDKDF (reference sequence). In DNA, the CDR3 is TGTGCCACCAGCATTGGACAGGGGGCCTCCTACGAGCAGTACTTC. Its translation: CATSIGQGASYEQYF.

This rearrangement joins TRBV7-2 to TRBJ1-3; 7 nucleotides match TRBD1. The germline V gene encodes CDR1 SGHTA and CDR2 FQGNSA. CDR3 length: 15 residues. Trimming at V came to 3 bases and at J to 0 bases, leaving 2 bases not matched to a gene. CDR3 coding DNA: TGTGCCAGCAGCTTGGGACAGTACTCTGGAAACACCATATATTTT. Translating gives CASSLGQYSGNTIYF.

The genes are TRBV29-1 and TRBJ1-2; D is unresolved. V dropped 6 bases and J dropped 1 base, with 12 bases sitting between them. CDR1 is SQVTM, CDR2 ANQGSEA, per germline. The CDR3 is 13 amino acids. The CDR3 is CSVGGRLNYGYTF. The CDR3 DNA reads as TGCAGCGTAGGAGGCCGCCTTAACTATGGCTACACCTTC. Full variable domain (outside the CDR3, taken from reference TRBV29-1 and TRBJ1-2): SAVISQKPSRDICQRGTSLTIQCQVDSQVTMMFWYRQQPGQSLTLIATANQGSEATYESGFVIDKFPISRPNLTFSTLTVSNMSPEDSSIYLCSVGGRLNYGYTFGSGTRLTVV.

V and J are TRBV2 and TRBJ2-6, with 8 bases aligning to TRBD1. V was clipped by 6 bases and J by 2 bases; unmatched bases: 3. Germline CDR1 and CDR2: SNHLY and FYNNEI. CDR3 length equals 15 residues. CDR3 amino acids: CASRTDRAGANVLTF. The CDR3 nucleotides read TGTGCCAGCAGGACGGACAGGGCTGGGGCCAACGTCCTGACTTTC.

J is TRBJ2-2 and V is TRBV27, with 13 bases identical to TRBD2. Per germline, CDR1 MNHEY and CDR2 SMNVEV (reference sequence). V was pared by 5 bases and J by 2 bases, with 5 bases of the junction left unmatched. This CDR3 has 17 residues. The CDR3 region is CASSQRLAGGNTGELFF. CDR3 DNA: TGTGCCAGCAGTCAACGACTAGCGGGAGGAAACACCGGGGAGCTGTTTTTT.

V usage is TRBV7-9 and J usage is TRBJ1-1; the match to TRBD1 covers 8 bases. The CDR3 contains 15 residues. V lost 5 bases, J lost 1 base, and 6 bases stayed unmatched. Germline CDR1 is SEHNR and CDR2 is FQNEAQ (reference sequence). The CDR3 nucleotides read TGTGCCAGCAGCCGGACAGGGCCGGGGAACACTGAAGCTTTCTTT. It codes for CASSRTGPGNTEAFF.

The V gene is TRBV19, the J gene TRBJ1-6; tentatively, D is TRBD1 (5 bases). CDR1 is LNHDA, CDR2 SQIVND, per germline (reference sequence). Trimming cost V 5 bases and J 8 bases, with 10 bases left between them. This CDR3 has 13 amino acids. The CDR3 sequence is CASSVRGDSPLHF. The CDR3 DNA reads as TGTGCCAGTAGTGTCCGGGGGGATTCACCCCTCCACTTT.

The chain links TRBV2 to TRBJ2-3, with D possibly TRBD2 on 5 matching bases. Germline V gene lookup returns CDR1 SNHLY and CDR2 FYNNEI. The CDR3 extends over 15 amino acids. The germline V and J ends were trimmed by 6 bases and 4 bases, with 17 bases remaining between them. The CDR3 nucleotides are TGTGCCAGCAGCGCCCTGACCGGGGTTGCAGATACGCAGTATTTT. Amino acid sequence: CASSALTGVADTQYF. Variable domain in full (rest from reference TRBV2 and TRBJ2-3): EPEVTQTPSHQVTQMGQEVILRCVPISNHLYFYWYRQILGQKVEFLVSFYNNEISEKSEIFDDQFSVERPDGSNFTLKIRSTKLEDSAMYFCASSALTGVADTQYFGPGTRLTVL.

V is TRBV5-1 and J is TRBJ2-3; TRBD2 aligns across 10 bases. Trimming at V came to 6 bases and at J to 4 bases, leaving 2 bases not matched to a gene. Germline V gene data show CDR1 as SGHRS and CDR2 as YFSETQ. The CDR3 runs to 13 residues. The CDR3 nucleotides are TGCGCCAGCAACCTAGCGGGAGCAGATACGCAGTATTTT. This codes for CASNLAGADTQYF.

The V call is TRBV7-7, the J call TRBJ2-1, with D unclear. V gave up 5 bases and J gave up 0 bases, with 11 bases separating them. This CDR3 has 15 amino acids. The germline CDR1 and CDR2 sequences are SSHAT and FNYEAQ (reference sequence). DNA of the CDR3: TGTGCCAGCAGCCCGGTTCTAAGCTCCTACAATGAGCAGTTCTTC. This sequence encodes CASSPVLSSYNEQFF.

This rearrangement joins TRBV5-1 to TRBJ2-7, with no clear D. Between the trimmed V and J ends, which lost 1 base and 3 bases, there was a span of 8 bases. Germline V CDR1 and CDR2: SGHRS, YFSETQ. The CDR3 is 13 residues long. The DNA for the CDR3 is TGCGCCAGCAGCTTGCTTCCTAGCTACGAGCAGTACTTC. It is translated as CASSLLPSYEQYF.

The chain recombines TRBV6-5 with TRBJ1-3; D is unclear. V gave up 0 bases and J gave up 8 bases, with 14 bases separating them. Germline assignment: CDR1 MNHEY and CDR2 SVGAGI. The CDR3 extends over 15 amino acids. Written as DNA, the CDR3 is TGTGCCAGCAGTTACTCGACGGGCCTCGGGGACACCATATATTTT. This codes for CASSYSTGLGDTIYF.

This rearrangement joins TRBV5-1 to TRBJ1-4, with 10 bases that match TRBD1. V shed 3 bases, J shed 0 bases, and the junction held 2 bases outside the gene matches. Germline V gene sequence: CDR1 SGHRS, CDR2 YFSETQ. The CDR3 spans 16 residues. CDR3 protein: CASSWTGGATNEKLFF. CDR3 in DNA: TGCGCCAGCAGCTGGACAGGGGGAGCAACTAATGAAAAACTGTTTTTT.

CDR3 nucleotide sequence: TGTGCCAGCAGCTTAGGGGGACATAACACCGGGGAGCTGTTTTTT. This codes for CASSLGGHNTGELFF. This chain uses TRBV7-2 with TRBJ2-2; D is perhaps TRBD1 (6 bases). Germline V gives CDR1 SGHTA, CDR2 FQGNSA. The CDR3 extends over 15 amino acids. Trimming removed 1 base from V and 2 bases from J, with 8 bases in between.

This sequence joins TRBV9 and TRBJ2-1, with 12 nucleotides matching TRBD1. This CDR3 is 16 amino acids long. V dropped 4 bases and J dropped 8; count of bases not matched to a gene: 10. CDR1 is SGDLS and CDR2 is YYNGEE in the germline V gene. CDR3 sequence: CASSTRGGTGGDEQFF. Written as DNA, the CDR3 is TGTGCCAGCAGCACGAGGGGAGGGACAGGGGGCGATGAGCAGTTCTTC.

The chain is built from TRBV11-3 and TRBJ1-1; 7 nucleotides match TRBD1. V shed 5 bases, J shed 1 base, and the junction held 7 bases outside the gene matches. The CDR3 runs to 15 residues. Germline values: CDR1 SGHNT, CDR2 YENEEA. The CDR3 protein is CASSLRQGWNTEAFF. The CDR3 DNA sequence: TGTGCCAGCAGCCTCCGACAGGGATGGAACACTGAAGCTTTCTTT.